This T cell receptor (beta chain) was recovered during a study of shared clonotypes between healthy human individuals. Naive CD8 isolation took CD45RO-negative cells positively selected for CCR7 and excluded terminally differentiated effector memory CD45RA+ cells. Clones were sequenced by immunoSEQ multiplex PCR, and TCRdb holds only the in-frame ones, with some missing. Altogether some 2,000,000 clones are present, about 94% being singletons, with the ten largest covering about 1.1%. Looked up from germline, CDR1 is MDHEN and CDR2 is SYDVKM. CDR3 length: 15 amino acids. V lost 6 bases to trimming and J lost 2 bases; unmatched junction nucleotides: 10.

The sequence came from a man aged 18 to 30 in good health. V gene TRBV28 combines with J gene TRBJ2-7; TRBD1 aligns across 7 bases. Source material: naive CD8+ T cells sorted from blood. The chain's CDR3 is CASRGSRDSPYEQYF. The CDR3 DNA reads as TGTGCCAGCAGGGGATCACGGGACAGCCCCTACGAGCAGTACTTC.